This T cell receptor beta chain was captured by sequencing in a study of response to subunit inactivated influenza vaccine. This clonotype was seen many times. Its matching antigen is unknown. General study results and limits: T cells newly recruited by each seasonal influenza vaccination are few, the authors suggested.

One entry per CDR3 protein results from TCRdb running MiXCR on the RT-PCR reads. The sample records hundreds of thousands of distinct CDR3 sequences, less than 20% being singletons. The CDR3 contains 13 residues. Germline V gene data show CDR1 as WSHSY and CDR2 as SAAADI. Trimming took 4 bases from V and 3 from J, leaving 10 bases between them. V is TRBV10-2 and J is TRBJ2-7; D remains unclear. This TCR came from a man in his forties or fifties who received an inactivated influenza vaccine. Sample: PBMCs from blood, taken less than 6 days after vaccination. CDR3 DNA sequence: TGCGCCAGCAGTGTTGACCGAAACTACGAGCAGTACTTC. It yields the protein CASSVDRNYEQYF.